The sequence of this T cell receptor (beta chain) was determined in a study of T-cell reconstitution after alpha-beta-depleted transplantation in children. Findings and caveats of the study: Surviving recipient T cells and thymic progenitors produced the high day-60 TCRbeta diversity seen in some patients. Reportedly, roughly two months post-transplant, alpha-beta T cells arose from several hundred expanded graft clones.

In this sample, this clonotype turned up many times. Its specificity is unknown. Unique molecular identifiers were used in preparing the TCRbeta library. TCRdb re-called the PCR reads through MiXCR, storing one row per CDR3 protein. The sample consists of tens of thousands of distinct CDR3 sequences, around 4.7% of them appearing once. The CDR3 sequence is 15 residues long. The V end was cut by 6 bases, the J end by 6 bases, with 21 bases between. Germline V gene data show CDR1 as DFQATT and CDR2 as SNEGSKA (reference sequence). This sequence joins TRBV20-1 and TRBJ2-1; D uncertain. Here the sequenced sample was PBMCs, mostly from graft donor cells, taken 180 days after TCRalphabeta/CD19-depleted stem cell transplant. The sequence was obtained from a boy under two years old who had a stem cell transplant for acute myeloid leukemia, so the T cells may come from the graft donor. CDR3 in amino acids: CSALPPSFGSNEQFF. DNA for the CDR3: TGCAGTGCCCTTCCTCCTTCCTTCGGCAGCAATGAGCAGTTCTTC.